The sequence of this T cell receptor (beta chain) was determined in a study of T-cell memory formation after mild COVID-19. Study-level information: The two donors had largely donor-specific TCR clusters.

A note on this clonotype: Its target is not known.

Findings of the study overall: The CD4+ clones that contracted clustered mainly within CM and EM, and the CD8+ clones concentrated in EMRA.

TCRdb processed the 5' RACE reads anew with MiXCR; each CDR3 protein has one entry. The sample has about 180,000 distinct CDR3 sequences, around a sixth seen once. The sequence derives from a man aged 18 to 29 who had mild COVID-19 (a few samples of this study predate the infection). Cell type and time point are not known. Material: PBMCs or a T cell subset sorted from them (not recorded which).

CDR3 sequence: CASSQDLWQNYGYTF. CDR3 DNA: TGCGCCAGCAGCCAAGATTTATGGCAGAACTATGGCTACACCTTC. This sequence joins TRBV4-3 and TRBJ1-2; D is undetermined. The CDR3 totals 15 residues. V lost 0 bases, J lost 2 bases, and 10 bases lay in between. CDR1 is LGHNA, CDR2 YSLEER, per germline.